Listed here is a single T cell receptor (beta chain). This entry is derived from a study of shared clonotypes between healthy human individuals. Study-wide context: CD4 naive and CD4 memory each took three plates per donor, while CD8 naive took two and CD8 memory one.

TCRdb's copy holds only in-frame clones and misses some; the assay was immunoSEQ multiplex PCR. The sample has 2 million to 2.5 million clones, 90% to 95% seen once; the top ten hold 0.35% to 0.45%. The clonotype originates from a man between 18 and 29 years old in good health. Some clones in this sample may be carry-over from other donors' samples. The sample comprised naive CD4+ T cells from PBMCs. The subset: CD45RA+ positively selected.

CDR3 in amino acids: CASSHIAALNGGYEQYF. CDR3 bases: TGTGCCAGCAGTCATATAGCGGCTCTCAATGGGGGCTACGAGCAGTACTTC. The gene calls are TRBV4-2 and TRBJ2-7; D is perhaps TRBD2 (6 bases). The CDR3 is made up of 17 amino acids. V shed 6 bases and J shed 3 bases, with 24 bases lying between them. Germline V CDR1 and CDR2: LGHNA, YNFKEQ.